This is a list of T cell receptor beta chains from one sample in a study of early T cells in non-severe SARS-CoV-2 infection. TCRdb ran MiXCR on the 5' RACE reads and lists one entry per CDR3 protein. The sample yields tens of thousands of distinct CDR3 sequences, around 12% seen once. The sample here was whole blood, taken at baseline. All receptors derive from an adult who was a healthcare worker with PCR-confirmed SARS-CoV-2 infection or an uninfected control (not recorded which). The CDR3 runs from the conserved cysteine through the conserved F or W. Fields, in order: clone size, J gene, V gene, D gene, CDR3 protein, CDR3 DNA. A D gene is named only where the DNA matches it firmly. Clone size is given for some rows only: seen once, a few or many times, or a class if the clone is expanded.

clone size: -; J gene: TRBJ1-1; V gene: TRBV12-3/TRBV12-4; D gene: TRBD1; CDR3 protein: CASSADRVNTEAFF; CDR3 DNA: TGTGCCAGCAGTGCGGACAGGGTGAACACTGAAGCTTTCTTT
clone size: many; J gene: TRBJ1-2; V gene: TRBV29-1; D gene: -; CDR3 protein: CSVPDQNYGYTF; CDR3 DNA: TGCAGCGTGCCAGACCAGAACTATGGCTACACCTTC
clone size: few; J gene: TRBJ2-1; V gene: TRBV27; D gene: -; CDR3 protein: CASSWGDSYNEQFF; CDR3 DNA: TGTGCCAGCAGTTGGGGGGACAGCTACAATGAGCAGTTCTTC
clone size: few; J gene: TRBJ1-1; V gene: TRBV25-1; D gene: -; CDR3 protein: CASSEGTEAFF; CDR3 DNA: TGTGCCAGCAGTGAAGGCACTGAAGCTTTCTTT
clone size: -; J gene: TRBJ2-3; V gene: TRBV7-6; D gene: -; CDR3 protein: CASSAGRDTQYF; CDR3 DNA: TGTGCCAGCAGCGCAGGTCGGGATACGCAGTATTTT
clone size: few; J gene: TRBJ2-6; V gene: TRBV7-2; D gene: -; CDR3 protein: CASSLGDSGANVLTF; CDR3 DNA: TGTGCCAGCAGCTTAGGGGACTCTGGGGCCAACGTCCTGACTTTC
clone size: many; J gene: TRBJ1-5; V gene: TRBV6-6; D gene: -; CDR3 protein: CASSHGGWGSQPQHF; CDR3 DNA: TGTGCCAGCAGTCACGGGGGCTGGGGAAGCCAGCCCCAGCATTTT
clone size: many; J gene: TRBJ2-2; V gene: TRBV7-9; D gene: -; CDR3 protein: CASPRRNTGELFF; CDR3 DNA: TGTGCCTCACCAAGGAGGAACACCGGGGAGCTGTTTTTT
clone size: many; J gene: TRBJ2-7; V gene: TRBV18; D gene: TRBD1; CDR3 protein: CASSPGGDRYHEQYF; CDR3 DNA: TGTGCCAGCTCACCAGGAGGGGACAGGTACCACGAGCAGTACTTC
clone size: few; J gene: TRBJ2-7; V gene: TRBV18; D gene: TRBD1; CDR3 protein: CASSPAPTGKLYEQYF; CDR3 DNA: TGTGCCAGCTCACCAGCACCGACAGGGAAACTCTACGAGCAGTACTTC
clone size: -; J gene: TRBJ2-2; V gene: TRBV18; D gene: -; CDR3 protein: CASSPARGSLNTGELFF; CDR3 DNA: TGTGCCAGCTCACCAGCGCGGGGATCCCTGAACACCGGGGAGCTGTTTTTT
clone size: few; J gene: TRBJ1-2; V gene: TRBV7-6; D gene: -; CDR3 protein: CASSAQKTNYGYTF; CDR3 DNA: TGTGCCAGCAGCGCACAGAAGACTAACTATGGCTACACCTTC
clone size: -; J gene: TRBJ1-4; V gene: TRBV20-1; D gene: -; CDR3 protein: CSGRQATNEKLFF; CDR3 DNA: TGCAGCGGGAGACAGGCAACTAATGAAAAACTGTTTTTT
clone size: many; J gene: TRBJ2-7; V gene: TRBV9; D gene: TRBD2; CDR3 protein: CASSVGGGGAEQYF; CDR3 DNA: TGTGCCAGCAGCGTAGGGGGGGGAGGGGCCGAGCAGTACTTC
clone size: few; J gene: TRBJ2-3; V gene: TRBV28; D gene: -; CDR3 protein: CASTARRDTQYF; CDR3 DNA: TGTGCCAGCACTGCCCGCCGGGATACGCAGTATTTT
clone size: many; J gene: TRBJ1-1; V gene: TRBV28; D gene: -; CDR3 protein: CASRELGTGMNTEAFF; CDR3 DNA: TGTGCCAGCAGAGAACTCGGGACGGGAATGAACACTGAAGCTTTCTTT
clone size: few; J gene: TRBJ1-2; V gene: TRBV7-9; D gene: -; CDR3 protein: CASSLSREGGYTF; CDR3 DNA: TGTGCCAGCAGCTTATCACGGGAGGGAGGCTACACCTTC
clone size: -; J gene: TRBJ2-3; V gene: TRBV4-3; D gene: TRBD2; CDR3 protein: CASSQEPAGGPDTQYF; CDR3 DNA: TGCGCCAGCAGCCAAGAACCAGCGGGAGGACCAGATACGCAGTATTTT
clone size: -; J gene: TRBJ2-3; V gene: TRBV29-1; D gene: TRBD1; CDR3 protein: CSVVGDSHTDTQYF; CDR3 DNA: TGCAGCGTTGTAGGGGACAGCCACACAGATACGCAGTATTTT
clone size: -; J gene: TRBJ1-6; V gene: TRBV27; D gene: TRBD1; CDR3 protein: CASRRDSNNSPLHF; CDR3 DNA: TGTGCCAGCAGGCGGGACAGTAATAATTCACCCCTCCACTTT
clone size: -; J gene: TRBJ2-2; V gene: TRBV25-1; D gene: -; CDR3 protein: CASSEVTETGELFF; CDR3 DNA: TGTGCCAGCAGTGAGGTTACAGAGACCGGGGAGCTGTTTTTT
clone size: -; J gene: TRBJ2-3; V gene: TRBV11-3; D gene: TRBD2; CDR3 protein: CASSLGVAGVTDTQYF; CDR3 DNA: TGTGCCAGCAGCTTAGGCGTCGCGGGGGTCACAGATACGCAGTATTTT
clone size: few; J gene: TRBJ2-1; V gene: TRBV7-2; D gene: TRBD2; CDR3 protein: CASSPRGSYSYNEQFF; CDR3 DNA: TGTGCCAGCAGCCCCCGCGGGAGCTACTCCTACAATGAGCAGTTCTTC
clone size: few; J gene: TRBJ2-7; V gene: TRBV15; D gene: -; CDR3 protein: CATSRGTGSSYEQYF; CDR3 DNA: TGTGCCACCAGCAGAGGGACTGGTAGCTCCTACGAGCAGTACTTC
clone size: few; J gene: TRBJ2-1; V gene: TRBV6-2/TRBV6-3; D gene: -; CDR3 protein: CASSPSRISYNEQFF; CDR3 DNA: TGTGCCAGCAGTCCGTCGAGGATCTCCTACAATGAGCAGTTCTTC
clone size: -; J gene: TRBJ2-5; V gene: TRBV7-9; D gene: -; CDR3 protein: CASQGGETQYF; CDR3 DNA: TGTGCCAGCCAGGGGGGAGAGACCCAGTACTTC
clone size: many; J gene: TRBJ2-2; V gene: TRBV4-3; D gene: TRBD2; CDR3 protein: CASSPSSGRNTGELFF; CDR3 DNA: TGCGCCAGCAGCCCCTCGAGCGGGAGAAACACCGGGGAGCTGTTTTTT
clone size: -; J gene: TRBJ2-5; V gene: TRBV18; D gene: -; CDR3 protein: CASSLSRDNQETQYF; CDR3 DNA: TGTGCCAGCTCACTCTCCCGGGACAACCAAGAGACCCAGTACTTC
clone size: -; J gene: TRBJ2-7; V gene: TRBV6-2/TRBV6-3; D gene: -; CDR3 protein: CASSYSVRWGALVVPPVAEQYF; CDR3 DNA: TGTGCCAGCAGTTACTCGGTACGATGGGGGGCTCTAGTCGTCCCCCCGGTTGCCGAGCAGTACTTC
clone size: many; J gene: TRBJ2-2; V gene: TRBV5-6; D gene: TRBD2; CDR3 protein: CASSWTSGGELFF; CDR3 DNA: TGTGCCAGCAGCTGGACTAGCGGGGGAGAGCTGTTTTTT
clone size: few; J gene: TRBJ2-5; V gene: TRBV19; D gene: TRBD1; CDR3 protein: CASSPPQQGAETQYF; CDR3 DNA: TGTGCCAGTAGTCCCCCGCAGCAGGGGGCTGAGACCCAGTACTTC
clone size: -; J gene: TRBJ2-5; V gene: TRBV27; D gene: -; CDR3 protein: CASSSETPYQETQYF; CDR3 DNA: TGTGCCAGCAGTTCGGAGACTCCGTACCAAGAGACCCAGTACTTC
clone size: many; J gene: TRBJ2-2; V gene: TRBV6-2/TRBV6-3; D gene: TRBD1; CDR3 protein: CASSEQGDTGELFF; CDR3 DNA: TGTGCCAGCAGTGAACAGGGGGACACCGGGGAGCTGTTTTTT
clone size: -; J gene: TRBJ2-3; V gene: TRBV7-9; D gene: -; CDR3 protein: CASSSYKDHTQYF; CDR3 DNA: TGTGCCAGCAGCAGCTACAAGGACCATACGCAGTATTTT
clone size: -; J gene: TRBJ2-1; V gene: TRBV5-1; D gene: TRBD2; CDR3 protein: CASSLGGLADLYNEQFF; CDR3 DNA: TGCGCCAGCAGCTTGGGAGGACTAGCGGATTTATACAATGAGCAGTTCTTC
clone size: few; J gene: TRBJ1-1; V gene: TRBV12-3/TRBV12-4; D gene: -; CDR3 protein: CASRIGGTEAFF; CDR3 DNA: TGTGCCAGCAGAATTGGAGGCACTGAAGCTTTCTTT